These 29 T cell receptor beta chains came from one sample sequenced in a study of blood T cell repertoires in COVID-19. Repertoires were generated with immunoSEQ multiplex PCR, while TCRdb's copy carries only in-frame clones and drops some. The data hold roughly 150,000 clones, with around 87% observed a single time. Sequencing was carried out using peripheral blood. These receptors originate from a human donor in a cohort sampled during active COVID-19.

The rearrangement links TRBV27 to TRBJ1-1, with a tentative D call TRBD1 (6 bases). Germline assignment: CDR1 MNHEY and CDR2 SMNVEV (reference sequence). The CDR3 has 14 amino acids. The V end lost 5 bases, the J end lost 3 bases, and 13 bases lay between the germline ends. CDR3 sequence (DNA): TGTGCCAGCAGTAACCGGGACACATACACTGAAGCTTTCTTT. Encoded protein: CASSNRDTYTEAFF.

The V and J genes are TRBV6-2 or TRBV6-3 and TRBJ2-7, with D maybe TRBD1 (6 bases). The CDR3 is 15 residues long. Germline-derived CDR1 and CDR2 are MNHEY and SVGEGT. Trimming removed 4 bases at V and 6 bases at J, with 19 bases between. Here the CDR3 reads CASSSFSRGPLEQYF. The CDR3, as DNA: TGTGCCAGCAGTTCCTTCTCCAGGGGTCCGCTCGAGCAGTACTTC.

CDR3 sequence reads: CASSPGTGADEQYF. The CDR3 DNA reads TGTGCCAGCAGCCCCGGGACAGGGGCCGACGAGCAGTACTTC. J is TRBJ2-7 and V is TRBV7-3; 10 nucleotides match TRBD1. Germline-derived CDR1 and CDR2 are SGHTA and FQGTGA. The V segment lost 5 bases and the J segment 5 bases; nucleotides outside the gene matches: 6. This CDR3 has 14 residues.

The gene calls are TRBV10-2 and TRBJ1-3; D not resolved. Germline V gene lookup returns CDR1 WSHSY and CDR2 SAAADI. V gave up 6 bases and J gave up 0 bases, with 6 bases separating them. The CDR3 loop spans 13 amino acids. The CDR3 sequence is CASRDTSGNTIYF. As DNA, the CDR3 is TGCGCCAGCAGAGACACCTCTGGAAACACCATATATTTT.

The genes are TRBV6-2 or TRBV6-3 and TRBJ1-2; 11 bases fit TRBD1. This CDR3 has 16 amino acids. Germline-derived CDR1 and CDR2 are MNHEY and SVGEGT. V lost 0 bases and J lost 7; bases outside the gene matches: 7. This CDR3 reads CASSYSTDRGRGGYTF. DNA for the CDR3: TGTGCCAGCAGTTACTCGACGGACAGGGGGCGCGGTGGCTACACCTTC.

The J gene is TRBJ1-2, the V gene TRBV18; a possible D gene is TRBD1 (6 bases). Germline V gene sequence: CDR1 KGHSH, CDR2 LQKENI. V lost 8 bases to trimming and J lost 6 bases, with 16 bases between them. The CDR3 extends over 13 amino acids. The DNA for the CDR3 is TGTGCCAGCACCTCAAGTGCAGGGGATGGCTACACCTTC. It yields the protein CASTSSAGDGYTF.

The chain uses TRBV7-9 and TRBJ2-7; 11 positions agree with TRBD2. This CDR3 contains 16 residues. Losses at the gene ends were 6 bases for V and 6 bases for J; bases not matched to a gene: 13. Germline CDR1 reads SEHNR; CDR2 reads FQNEAQ (reference sequence). The CDR3 sequence is CASRTELAGVISEQYF. The CDR3 region has the DNA TGTGCCAGCAGGACGGAACTAGCGGGAGTGATAAGCGAGCAGTACTTC.

The genes are TRBV6-5 and TRBJ1-1; 8 nucleotides align to TRBD1. This CDR3 has 13 residues. Germline lookup yields CDR1 MNHEY and CDR2 SVGAGI. Germline trimming cut 7 bases from V and 4 bases from J; bases unmatched to any gene: 5. The CDR3 sequence is CASNPQGATEAFF. The CDR3 bases are TGTGCCAGCAATCCTCAGGGGGCCACTGAAGCTTTCTTT.

V usage is TRBV2 and J usage is TRBJ2-1, with D perhaps TRBD1 (6 bases). The CDR3 has 15 residues. V was shortened by 2 bases and J by 7 bases, with 15 bases between the two germline ends. Germline V gene lookup returns CDR1 SNHLY and CDR2 FYNNEI. The CDR3 region is CASSELAGQGNEQFF. In DNA form, the CDR3 reads TGTGCCAGCAGTGAATTGGCAGGGCAGGGGAATGAGCAGTTCTTC.

There are a few counts of this clone. The chain carries TRBV5-1 and TRBJ1-6; D may be TRBD1 (5 bases). The CDR3 covers 15 residues. CDR1 is SGHRS and CDR2 is YFSETQ in the germline V gene. V was pared by 4 bases and J by 6 bases, with 14 bases between. CDR3 coding DNA: TGCGCCAGCAGCCTTGGTGGACAAGCTAATTCACCCCTCCACTTT. Encoded protein: CASSLGGQANSPLHF.

The rearrangement links TRBV5-4 to TRBJ2-2; D is uncertain. Germline V gene sequence: CDR1 SGHNT, CDR2 YYREEE (reference sequence). The length of the CDR3 is 14 residues. Trimming took 4 bases from V and 5 from J, leaving 12 bases between them. The CDR3: CASSRQDTTGELFF. As DNA, the CDR3 is TGTGCCAGCAGCCGGCAAGACACTACCGGGGAGCTGTTTTTT.

This clone was seen once. This sequence joins TRBV18 and TRBJ1-5; D not resolved. V lost 1 base, J lost 7 bases, and 11 bases lay in between. CDR1 and CDR2 from the germline V gene are KGHSH and LQKENI. CDR3 length: 14 residues. The CDR3 sequence is CASSPRSGNQPQHF. The CDR3 DNA follows: TGTGCCAGCTCACCACGGTCCGGGAACCAGCCCCAGCATTTT. The full variable domain, in which reference TRBV18 and TRBJ1-5 provide the parts outside the CDR3, is NAGVMQNPRHLVRRRGQEARLRCSPMKGHSHVYWYRQLPEEGLKFMVYLQKENIIDESGMPKERFSAEFPKEGPSILRIQQVVRGDSAAYFCASSPRSGNQPQHFGDGTRLSIL.

The genes are TRBV5-4 and TRBJ1-6, with D hard to call. The CDR3 loop spans 13 amino acids. The germline CDR1 and CDR2 sequences are SGHNT and YYREEE (reference sequence). V was cut by 4 bases and J by 7 bases, with 9 bases left in between. The CDR3 region has the DNA TGTGCCAGCAGCCTGGTCCAGAATTCACCCCTCCACTTT. It translates to CASSLVQNSPLHF.

The chain has TRBV15 and TRBJ1-4; perhaps TRBD1 as D (5 bases). CDR1 LNHNV and CDR2 YYDKDF come from the germline V gene (reference sequence). Trimming stripped 0 bases from V and 7 bases from J, with 9 bases between. This CDR3 region has 14 residues. This CDR3 reads CATSRDQGAEKLFF. In DNA, the CDR3 is TGTGCCACCAGCAGAGACCAAGGGGCTGAAAAACTGTTTTTT. Full variable domain (rest looked up from reference TRBV15 and TRBJ1-4): DAMVIQNPRYQVTQFGKPVTLSCSQTLNHNVMYWYQQKSSQAPKLLFHYYDKDFNNEADTPDNFQSRRPNTSFCFLDIRSPGLGDTAMYLCATSRDQGAEKLFFGSGTQLSVL.

The chain combines TRBV27 with TRBJ2-5; 7 bases map to TRBD2. V lost 3 bases to trimming and J lost 4 bases; unmatched junction nucleotides: 5. This CDR3 has 14 amino acids. Germline loops: CDR1 MNHEY, CDR2 SMNVEV (reference sequence). The CDR3 DNA reads as TGTGCCAGCAGTTTGGGCAGGGAGGGAGAGACCCAGTACTTC. It translates to CASSLGREGETQYF.

This clone came up once. The sample carries other DNA sequences with the same CDR3. This sequence joins TRBV18 and TRBJ2-1; no definite D call. V lost 0 bases and J lost 4, with 4 bases in between. Germline V gene data show CDR1 as KGHSH and CDR2 as LQKENI. The CDR3 length is 13 residues. For the CDR3, the DNA is TGTGCCAGCTCACCACCGCAGTACAATGAGCAGTTCTTC. It encodes CASSPPQYNEQFF.

This rearrangement joins TRBV2 to TRBJ2-3; the D gene is possibly TRBD2 (5 bases). This CDR3 has 13 residues. CDR1 and CDR2 (germline): SNHLY, FYNNEI. V was clipped by 8 bases and J by 3 bases, with 12 bases between them. CDR3 protein: CASRRMGTDTQYF. The CDR3 region has the DNA TGTGCCAGCCGGAGGATGGGGACAGATACGCAGTATTTT.

The rearrangement joins TRBV7-9 to TRBJ2-1; 8 nucleotides line up with TRBD2. V lost 1 base, J lost 6 bases, and 2 bases stayed unmatched. The CDR3 length is 14 residues. Germline CDR1 is SEHNR and CDR2 is FQNEAQ (reference sequence). The CDR3 reads CASSLGGGSNEQFF. The CDR3 DNA reads as TGTGCCAGCAGCTTAGGCGGGGGGAGCAATGAGCAGTTCTTC.

This CDR3 reads CASSLQGPYYNEQFF. The CDR3 nucleotides are TGCGCCAGCAGCTTGCAGGGCCCCTACTACAATGAGCAGTTCTTC. The chain uses TRBV5-1 and TRBJ2-1, with D perhaps TRBD1 (5 bases). The germline V gene has CDR1 SGHRS and CDR2 YFSETQ. CDR3 length: 15 residues. The V end lost 1 base, the J end lost 3 bases, and 11 bases lay between the germline ends.

V gene TRBV6-2 or TRBV6-3 combines with J gene TRBJ1-1, with 7 bases lining up with TRBD1. CDR1 MNHEY and CDR2 SVGEGT come from the germline V gene. The CDR3 spans 14 residues. V lost 4 bases, J lost 7 bases, and 9 bases stayed unmatched. The CDR3 DNA is TGTGCCAGCAGTTCCTCAGCCAGGGGGAATGAAGCTTTCTTT. Translation gives CASSSSARGNEAFF.

In DNA, the CDR3 is TGTGCCAGCAGGGGACTACCAGCGGGAGGGGTCAATGAGCAGTTCTTC. The encoded protein is CASRGLPAGGVNEQFF. This chain connects TRBV2 to TRBJ2-1; 10 bases map to TRBD2. CDR1 SNHLY and CDR2 FYNNEI come from the germline V gene. With V trimmed by 6 bases and J by 6 bases, 11 bases remained unmatched. The CDR3 runs to 16 residues.

V gene TRBV19 combines with J gene TRBJ1-2; TRBD1 agrees at 8 bases. J was trimmed by 3 bases and V by 8 bases; bases with no gene match: 5. The length of the CDR3 is 13 residues. Germline loops: CDR1 LNHDA, CDR2 SQIVND (reference sequence). The CDR3 nucleotides read TGTGCCAGTGGACAGGGAATAGACTATGGCTACACCTTC. Protein: CASGQGIDYGYTF.

This sequence joins TRBV9 and TRBJ1-5; 8 bases are a match to TRBD1. The J segment lost 6 bases and the V segment lost 8 bases, leaving 7 bases of the junction unmatched. The CDR3 is 13 residues long. CDR1 is SGDLS, CDR2 YYNGEE, per germline. The CDR3 region is CASVDRVGQPQHF. CDR3 nucleotides: TGTGCCAGTGTGGACAGGGTGGGTCAGCCCCAGCATTTT.

This sequence joins TRBV6-1 and TRBJ2-2; D might be TRBD2 (7 bases). The CDR3 covers 14 residues. V was cut by 2 bases and J by 9 bases, with 13 bases left in between. Germline CDR1 reads MNHNS; CDR2 reads SASEGT. The CDR3 DNA sequence: TGTGCCAGCAGTGAAAGTGGGGGGGCCCGGGAGCTGTTTTTT. Amino acids: CASSESGGARELFF.

The chain has TRBV24-1 and TRBJ2-7, with no clear D. The CDR3 consists of 15 residues. Germline V gene sequence: CDR1 KGHDR, CDR2 SFDVKD. V shed 2 bases and J shed 2 bases, with 12 bases lying between them. The CDR3 loop reads CATSDSRFGTYEQYF. CDR3 coding DNA: TGTGCCACCAGTGATTCTCGGTTTGGTACCTACGAGCAGTACTTC.

V gene TRBV11-2 combines with J gene TRBJ1-5; TRBD1 aligns across 9 bases. Germline trimming cut 3 bases from V and 3 bases from J; bases unmatched to any gene: 3. The CDR3 sequence is 15 residues long. Germline CDR1 and CDR2: SGHAT and FQNNGV. CDR3 region: CASSLTGGTNQPQHF. The CDR3 region has the DNA TGTGCCAGCAGCTTGACAGGGGGTACCAATCAGCCCCAGCATTTT. Looking up the rest from reference TRBV11-2 and TRBJ1-5 gives the full variable domain: EAGVAQSPRYKIIEKRQSVAFWCNPISGHATLYWYQQILGQGPKLLIQFQNNGVVDDSQLPKDRFSAERLKGVDSTLKIQPAKLEDSAVYLCASSLTGGTNQPQHFGDGTRLSIL.

This clone was seen a handful of times. The chain recombines TRBV30 with TRBJ1-6; D gene unclear. Trimming removed 4 bases at V and 6 bases at J, with 10 bases between. This CDR3 has 13 amino acids. Looked up from germline, CDR1 is GTSNPN and CDR2 is SVGIG (reference sequence). CDR3 sequence: CAWMAAGNSPLHF. The DNA for the CDR3 is TGTGCCTGGATGGCAGCGGGTAATTCACCCCTCCACTTT.

This clone was seen more than once but under ten times. The genes are TRBV24-1 and TRBJ1-5; TRBD1 matches 11 bases. The CDR3 totals 17 residues. Germline V gives CDR1 KGHDR, CDR2 SFDVKD. J lost 3 bases, V lost 3 bases, and 6 bases had no gene match. This CDR3 is CATSDPRTGGNNQPQHF. CDR3 nucleotide sequence: TGTGCCACCAGTGATCCTAGGACAGGGGGCAACAATCAGCCCCAGCATTTT.

In nucleotides, the CDR3 is TGTGCCTGGAGAGCCCCCGCCCTCCCCCCCTACAATGAGCAGTTCTTC. It encodes CAWRAPALPPYNEQFF. The chain couples TRBV30 to TRBJ2-1; D ambiguous. CDR1 and CDR2 from the germline V gene are GTSNPN and SVGIG (reference sequence). The germline V and J ends were trimmed by 3 bases and 2 bases, with 17 bases remaining between them. The CDR3 is 16 amino acids.